This T cell receptor (beta chain) stems from a study of cytomegalovirus exposure and HLA in healthy donors. V was clipped by 2 bases and J by 5 bases, with 9 bases between them. The CDR3 is 13 residues long. Germline CDR1 MNHEY, CDR2 SVGAGI. The study ran its PCR with 60 Vbeta and 13 Jbeta primers. Sequencing was performed with immunoSEQ multiplex PCR; in TCRdb, only in-frame clones are kept and a portion is missing. Of tens of thousands of clones in the sample, approximately 64% were seen once. This chain links TRBV6-5 with TRBJ1-2, with D hard to call. The source of this sequence is a woman in her fifties or sixties in good health and CMV-seropositive. Sequencing input: PBMCs. The CDR3, as DNA: TGTGCCAGCAGTTACGCGGATACATATGGCTACACCTTC. Its translation: CASSYADTYGYTF.